This passage covers 16 T cell receptor beta chains from one sample sequenced in a study of shared clonotypes between healthy human individuals. Produced via immunoSEQ multiplex PCR; TCRdb's table is partial and in-frame only. This sample has roughly 1 million clones, with roughly 80% found just once. The sequencing sample was made of memory CD4+ T cells sorted from blood. Indicated subset: CD45RA-negative fraction. These receptors were taken from a young man in good health.

V is TRBV10-3 and J is TRBJ1-1; D is ambiguous. The V and J ends lost 4 bases and 1 base respectively, with 7 bases between them. The CDR3 contains 13 residues. CDR1 and CDR2 from the germline V gene are ENHRY and SYGVKD. The CDR3 region is CAISAPGNTEAFF. CDR3 in DNA: TGTGCCATCAGTGCCCCGGGGAACACTGAAGCTTTCTTT.

This rearrangement joins TRBV30 to TRBJ2-7, with D hard to call. CDR1 and CDR2 from the germline V gene are GTSNPN and SVGIG (reference sequence). This CDR3 spans 14 amino acids. V gave up 5 bases and J gave up 0 bases, with 14 bases separating them. DNA for the CDR3: TGTGCCTGGGATTTGGACGGCCGCTCCTACGAGCAGTACTTC. It translates to CAWDLDGRSYEQYF. The full variable domain, in which reference TRBV30 and TRBJ2-7 provide the parts outside the CDR3, is SQTIHQWPATLVQPVGSPLSLECTVEGTSNPNLYWYRQAAGRGLQLLFYSVGIGQISSEVPQNLSASRPQDRQFILSSKKLLLSDSGFYLCAWDLDGRSYEQYFGPGTRLTVT.

Notes on this clone: The same CDR3 also results from other DNA sequences found in this sample. The chain uses TRBV7-2 and TRBJ2-7; 12 positions agree with TRBD2. Trimming removed 4 bases from V and 3 bases from J; junction bases left unmatched: 1. Germline loops: CDR1 SGHTA, CDR2 FQGNSA. The CDR3 extends over 14 amino acids. The CDR3 nucleotides read TGTGCCAGCAGCTCGGGACTAGCGGGCTACGAGCAGTACTTC. This translates into CASSSGLAGYEQYF.

The chain joins TRBV5-4 to TRBJ2-1; 7 positions agree with TRBD1. Germline loops: CDR1 SGHNT, CDR2 YYREEE (reference sequence). The CDR3 spans 14 residues. J was trimmed by 10 bases and V by 4 bases; bases with no gene match: 11. The CDR3 DNA sequence: TGTGCCAGCAGCCCTGTAGACAGGGCTACCGAGCAGTTCTTC. This translates into CASSPVDRATEQFF. Variable domain in full (rest from reference TRBV5-4 and TRBJ2-1): ETGVTQSPTHLIKTRGQQVTLRCSSQSGHNTVSWYQQALGQGPQFIFQYYREEENGRGNFPPRFSGLQFPNYSSELNVNALELDDSALYLCASSPVDRATEQFFGPGTRLTVL.

This clone was observed a single time. This may stem from a read error, because a much larger clone lies one nucleotide away. Other DNA variants within this sample encode the same CDR3. This rearrangement joins TRBV7-9 to TRBJ2-7, with D possibly TRBD2 on 5 matching bases. In germline, CDR1 is SEHNR, CDR2 FQNEAQ (reference sequence). V was cut by 5 bases and J by 0 bases, with 11 bases left in between. This CDR3 has 14 residues. The CDR3 here is CASSPPGSSYEQYF. The CDR3 DNA follows: TGTGCCAGCAGCCCCCCGGGGAGCTCCTACGAGCAGTACTTC.

The chain couples TRBV6-5 to TRBJ1-4; D is perhaps TRBD1 (6 bases). The length of the CDR3 is 15 residues. V lost 2 bases and J 5 bases, leaving 12 bases between the germline ends. Germline values: CDR1 MNHEY, CDR2 SVGAGI. The CDR3 loop is CASSYPGGQNEKLFF. CDR3 sequence (DNA): TGTGCCAGCAGTTACCCCGGGGGGCAGAATGAAAAACTGTTTTTT.

The rearrangement uses TRBV11-2 and TRBJ2-3; the match to TRBD1 covers 9 bases. The CDR3 is 16 amino acids. V lost 4 bases to trimming and J lost 0 bases; unmatched junction nucleotides: 5. From germline, CDR1 is SGHAT and CDR2 FQNNGV. The DNA for the CDR3 is TGTGCCAGCAGCTGGGGGACAGGGCTTAGCACAGATACGCAGTATTTT. As protein: CASSWGTGLSTDTQYF.

This clone was counted a single time. V and J are TRBV6-6 and TRBJ2-7; D is perhaps TRBD2 (6 bases). V shed 6 bases and J shed 3 bases, with 15 bases lying between them. Germline loops: CDR1 MNHNY, CDR2 SVGAGI (reference sequence). The CDR3 is made up of 14 amino acids. The CDR3 reads CASREGQSYYEQYF. CDR3 nucleotides: TGTGCCAGCAGGGAGGGTCAATCCTACTACGAGCAGTACTTC.

This sequence joins TRBV30 and TRBJ1-2; tentatively, D is TRBD1 (6 bases). CDR1 is GTSNPN, CDR2 SVGIG, per germline (reference sequence). CDR3 length equals 14 residues. V was shortened by 0 bases and J by 2 bases, with 10 bases between the two germline ends. CDR3: CAWSVGTSNYGYTF. DNA of the CDR3: TGTGCCTGGAGTGTAGGGACAAGCAACTATGGCTACACCTTC.

This sequence joins TRBV7-9 and TRBJ2-4, with D perhaps matching TRBD2 (6 bases). V lost 8 bases, J lost 2 bases, and 10 bases lay in between. The length of the CDR3 is 13 residues. Germline V gives CDR1 SEHNR, CDR2 FQNEAQ (reference sequence). The CDR3 bases are TGTGCCAGCGGCGGCGGGACCAAAAACATTCAGTACTTC. Its protein product is CASGGGTKNIQYF.

The chain joins TRBV5-1 to TRBJ1-1; no firm D call. The CDR3 consists of 14 residues. Germline V lookup: CDR1 SGHRS, CDR2 YFSETQ. Trimming took 0 bases from V and 0 from J, leaving 6 bases between them. CDR3 sequence (DNA): TGCGCCAGCAGCTTGGGGCTCTTGAACACTGAAGCTTTCTTT. This gives the protein CASSLGLLNTEAFF. The variable domain in full, with the rest retrieved from reference TRBV5-1 and TRBJ1-1, is KAGVTQTPRYLIKTRGQQVTLSCSPISGHRSVSWYQQTPGQGLQFLFEYFSETQRNKGNFPGRFSGRQFSNSRSEMNVSTLELGDSALYLCASSLGLLNTEAFFGQGTRLTVV.

The chain couples TRBV30 to TRBJ2-3; 16 bases line up with TRBD2. This CDR3 has 16 amino acids. Germline V gene lookup returns CDR1 GTSNPN and CDR2 SVGIG (reference sequence). Trimming at V came to 3 bases and at J to 5 bases, leaving 5 bases not matched to a gene. The CDR3 loop reads CAWRMGLAGGVDTQYF. The DNA for the CDR3 is TGTGCCTGGAGGATGGGACTAGCGGGAGGGGTAGATACGCAGTATTTT. The full variable domain, its missing parts supplied by reference TRBV30 and TRBJ2-3, is SQTIHQWPATLVQPVGSPLSLECTVEGTSNPNLYWYRQAAGRGLQLLFYSVGIGQISSEVPQNLSASRPQDRQFILSSKKLLLSDSGFYLCAWRMGLAGGVDTQYFGPGTRLTVL.

The rearrangement uses TRBV6-5 and TRBJ2-7; weak D call: TRBD1 (5 bases). Looked up from germline, CDR1 is MNHEY and CDR2 is SVGAGI. The CDR3 spans 12 residues. The ends were cut back, 7 bases at V and 6 bases at J, with 13 bases in the middle. The CDR3 bases are TGTGCCAGCAAGGCAGGGATCAGCGAGCAGTACTTC. Its translation: CASKAGISEQYF.

This clone occurred a few times. This chain links TRBV2 with TRBJ2-7; TRBD2 matches at 7 bases. The ends lost 6 bases at V and 7 bases at J; junction bases unmatched: 12. This CDR3 comprises 14 residues. Germline V gives CDR1 SNHLY, CDR2 FYNNEI. CDR3 region: CASRALAEGREQYF. CDR3 sequence (DNA): TGTGCCAGCAGGGCCCTAGCGGAGGGTCGGGAGCAGTACTTC. The full variable domain, rest sourced from reference TRBV2 and TRBJ2-7, is EPEVTQTPSHQVTQMGQEVILRCVPISNHLYFYWYRQILGQKVEFLVSFYNNEISEKSEIFDDQFSVERPDGSNFTLKIRSTKLEDSAMYFCASRALAEGREQYFGPGTRLTVT.

A few counts support this clone. The genes are TRBV7-8 and TRBJ2-3; 7 bases fit TRBD2. The J segment lost 5 bases and the V segment lost 1 base, leaving 6 bases of the junction unmatched. This CDR3 comprises 15 residues. Germline CDR1 SGHVS, CDR2 FQNEAQ. CDR3 protein: CASSLGRGRVDTQYF. CDR3 nucleotide sequence: TGTGCCAGCAGCTTAGGCCGGGGGAGGGTAGATACGCAGTATTTT.

V is TRBV5-1 and J is TRBJ1-3, with TRBD1 as a possible D gene (6 bases). Trimming cost V 5 bases and J 5 bases, with 17 bases left between them. Germline V lookup: CDR1 SGHRS, CDR2 YFSETQ. This CDR3 spans 15 amino acids. The CDR3 region is CASSHERGRRNTIYF. DNA of the CDR3: TGCGCCAGCAGTCATGAAAGGGGGAGGAGAAACACCATATATTTT.